The next 20 T cell receptor beta chains were all read from a single sample in a study of cytomegalovirus exposure and HLA in healthy donors. Primers: 60 Vbeta forward and 13 Jbeta reverse. Assay: immunoSEQ multiplex PCR; the TCRdb copy retains only in-frame clones and omits some. Seen here are fewer than 100,000 clones, more than 70% observed once, and the top ten hold 4% to 5.5%. The source material was PBMCs. These receptors were collected from a male donor in good health and CMV-seropositive.

The CDR3 nucleotides read TGTGCCAGCAGCTCCACGACGCCGGGACAGCGTAGCTCCTACAATGAGCAGTTCTTC. Amino acid sequence: CASSSTTPGQRSSYNEQFF. This chain joins TRBV7-9 and TRBJ2-1; TRBD1 aligns across 7 bases. CDR3 size: 19 residues. CDR1 and CDR2 from the germline V gene are SEHNR and FQNEAQ (reference sequence). V was clipped by 4 bases and J by 0 bases; unmatched bases: 15.

The chain is built from TRBV7-9 and TRBJ1-2, with D possibly being TRBD1 (5 bases). The CDR3 has 17 amino acids. The V gene lost 1 base and the J gene lost 1 base, with 16 bases spanning the gap. Germline lookup yields CDR1 SEHNR and CDR2 FQNEAQ (reference sequence). The chain's CDR3 is CASSLEFSTEYNYGYTF. As DNA, the CDR3 is TGTGCCAGCAGCTTAGAATTCTCGACAGAATATAACTATGGCTACACCTTC.

V gene TRBV27 combines with J gene TRBJ2-7, with a possible D match to TRBD1 (5 bases). Germline CDR1 reads MNHEY; CDR2 reads SMNVEV (reference sequence). V gave up 2 bases and J gave up 0 bases, with 8 bases separating them. The CDR3 runs 14 residues. The CDR3 DNA is TGTGCCAGCAGTTTAAGGGGCTACTCCTACGAGCAGTACTTC. This encodes CASSLRGYSYEQYF.

The chain is built from TRBV5-1 and TRBJ1-5; D remains unclear. Per the germline V gene, CDR1 is SGHRS and CDR2 is YFSETQ. V lost 4 bases and J 4 bases, leaving 12 bases between the germline ends. The CDR3 sequence is 14 residues long. The DNA for the CDR3 is TGCGCCAGCAGCCCGGGAGATGGGAATCAGCCCCAGCATTTT. Protein sequence: CASSPGDGNQPQHF. Using reference TRBV5-1 and TRBJ1-5 for the parts outside the CDR3, the full variable domain is KAGVTQTPRYLIKTRGQQVTLSCSPISGHRSVSWYQQTPGQGLQFLFEYFSETQRNKGNFPGRFSGRQFSNSRSEMNVSTLELGDSALYLCASSPGDGNQPQHFGDGTRLSIL.

The rearrangement uses TRBV6-1 and TRBJ2-3, with D unresolved. Germline V gene sequence: CDR1 MNHNS, CDR2 SASEGT. Trimming cost V 9 bases and J 8 bases, with 12 bases left between them. CDR3 length: 11 amino acids. CDR3 DNA sequence: TGTGCCAGTATGTTTTCTCTTACGCAGTATTTT. It specifies CASMFSLTQYF.

The V and J genes are TRBV5-4 and TRBJ2-7, with 7 bases matching TRBD1. CDR3 length equals 15 residues. Germline trimming cut 2 bases from V and 7 bases from J; bases unmatched to any gene: 12. Germline assignment: CDR1 SGHNT and CDR2 YYREEE (reference sequence). CDR3 protein: CASSFRDSGHGEQYF. The CDR3 nucleotides are TGTGCCAGCAGCTTCCGGGACAGTGGGCACGGGGAGCAGTACTTC.

The rearrangement joins TRBV7-2 to TRBJ2-3; possibly TRBD2 for D (7 bases). Germline loops: CDR1 SGHTA, CDR2 FQGNSA. The CDR3 has 16 amino acids. Trimming took 6 bases from V and 2 from J, leaving 18 bases between them. The CDR3 spells CASRIGGGYDTDTQYF. CDR3 DNA: TGTGCCAGCAGAATAGGGGGGGGCTATGACACAGATACGCAGTATTTT.

This sequence joins TRBV2 and TRBJ1-4; tentatively, D is TRBD1 (5 bases). From germline, CDR1 is SNHLY and CDR2 FYNNEI. The CDR3 has 15 amino acids. V lost 5 bases and J lost 0, with 10 bases in between. CDR3 amino acids: CASSNDRSTNEKLFF. CDR3 DNA sequence: TGTGCCAGCAGTAACGACAGATCAACTAATGAAAAACTGTTTTTT.

The rearrangement joins TRBV14 to TRBJ1-2; 9 bases fit TRBD1. Looked up from germline, CDR1 is SGHDN and CDR2 is FVKESK. The CDR3 contains 14 residues. The V segment lost 3 bases and the J segment 7 bases; nucleotides outside the gene matches: 6. CDR3 protein: CASSQDRGVSGYTF. CDR3 nucleotide sequence: TGTGCCAGCAGCCAGGACAGGGGAGTGAGTGGCTACACCTTC. Together with reference TRBV14 and TRBJ1-2, the CDR3 gives the full variable domain: EAGVTQFPSHSVIEKGQTVTLRCDPISGHDNLYWYRRVMGKEIKFLLHFVKESKQDESGMPNNRFLAERTGGTYSTLKVQPAELEDSGVYFCASSQDRGVSGYTFGSGTRLTVV.

The chain couples TRBV30 to TRBJ2-7; 8 nucleotides agree with TRBD1. This CDR3 contains 15 residues. V was clipped by 0 bases and J by 2 bases; unmatched bases: 6. Germline assignment: CDR1 GTSNPN and CDR2 SVGIG (reference sequence). CDR3 nucleotides: TGTGCCTGGAGTGTCCTTGGACAGGGACCCTACGAGCAGTACTTC. Protein sequence: CAWSVLGQGPYEQYF.

The V call is TRBV29-1, the J call TRBJ2-5, with 9 bases aligning to TRBD2. Germline CDR1 is SQVTM and CDR2 is ANQGSEA. This CDR3 has 13 amino acids. V shed 5 bases, J shed 0 bases, and the junction held 1 base outside the gene matches. This CDR3 is CSVSGRHQETQYF. The CDR3 coding sequence is TGCAGCGTTAGCGGGAGGCACCAAGAGACCCAGTACTTC.

The chain carries TRBV12-2 and TRBJ1-2. TRBV12-2 is flagged as a pseudogene. The CDR3 runs 11 residues. CDR3 DNA sequence: TGTGCAAGGGAGCCGGGGTATGGCTACACCTTC. Translating gives CAREPGYGYTF.

V gene TRBV28 combines with J gene TRBJ1-3; TRBD1 might be the D (6 bases). The germline V gene encodes CDR1 MDHEN and CDR2 SYDVKM. The CDR3 is 13 amino acids. V lost 2 bases to trimming and J lost 6 bases, with 8 bases between them. CDR3 DNA sequence: TGTGCCAGCAGTTTAGGGGGCGTAAACACCATATATTTT. Its protein is CASSLGGVNTIYF.

The rearrangement uses TRBV28 and TRBJ2-7; maybe TRBD1 (6 bases). V was trimmed by 6 bases and J by 6 bases, leaving 15 bases between them. Looked up from germline, CDR1 is MDHEN and CDR2 is SYDVKM. This CDR3 contains 13 residues. The CDR3 sequence: CASRRTARGEQYF. The CDR3 DNA follows: TGTGCCAGCAGGCGGACAGCTAGGGGCGAGCAGTACTTC. The full variable domain, its missing parts supplied by reference TRBV28 and TRBJ2-7, is DVKVTQSSRYLVKRTGEKVFLECVQDMDHENMFWYRQDPGLGLRLIYFSYDVKMKEKGDIPEGYSVSREKKERFSLILESASTNQTSMYLCASRRTARGEQYFGPGTRLTVT.

This clone was found once. The rearrangement joins TRBV5-4 to TRBJ2-3, with a tentative D call TRBD1 (7 bases). V was trimmed by 1 base and J by 3 bases, leaving 15 bases between them. The CDR3 consists of 16 residues. In germline, CDR1 is SGHNT, CDR2 YYREEE (reference sequence). As DNA, the CDR3 is TGTGCCAGCAGCTTGTATCTCAGGGGGGATACAGATACGCAGTATTTT. Translation gives CASSLYLRGDTDTQYF.

V is TRBV5-1 and J is TRBJ2-3; 7 bases match TRBD2. This CDR3 contains 15 residues. Germline CDR1 SGHRS, CDR2 YFSETQ. Trimming cost V 7 bases and J 3 bases; bases outside gene matches: 11. CDR3 DNA: TGCGCCAGCGGGGAGGGCGGGAGACGGACAGATACGCAGTATTTT. It yields the protein CASGEGGRRTDTQYF.

The chain couples TRBV19 to TRBJ2-1, with 9 bases aligning to TRBD2. The length of the CDR3 is 14 residues. The germline V gene encodes CDR1 LNHDA and CDR2 SQIVND (reference sequence). J gave up 6 bases and V 6 bases, and 6 bases lay outside the gene matches. The CDR3 region is CASSTGLATNEQFF. CDR3 in DNA: TGTGCCAGTAGCACTGGACTAGCGACCAATGAGCAGTTCTTC.

This chain uses TRBV10-3 with TRBJ1-1, with 8 bases matching TRBD1. Trimming removed 6 bases from V and 5 bases from J; junction bases left unmatched: 5. The CDR3 is 13 amino acids. CDR1 is ENHRY and CDR2 is SYGVKD in the germline V gene. The CDR3 loop reads CAIRAGGITEAFF. CDR3 nucleotides: TGTGCCATCAGGGCAGGGGGCATAACTGAAGCTTTCTTT.

This chain joins TRBV28 and TRBJ2-5, with TRBD1 matching over 8 bases. Near its end, the DNA agrees better with TRBJ2-7, so the J call may be wrong. The length of the CDR3 is 15 residues. Germline CDR1 reads MDHEN; CDR2 reads SYDVKM. The CDR3 protein is CASSPRRTGIYEQYF. The CDR3 DNA is TGTGCCAGCAGTCCCCGCCGGACAGGGATTTACGAGCAGTACTTC.

This chain joins TRBV7-2 and TRBJ2-3, with D perhaps TRBD2 (6 bases). The germline V gene has CDR1 SGHTA and CDR2 FQGNSA. V gave up 1 base and J gave up 4 bases, with 15 bases separating them. This CDR3 comprises 16 residues. The CDR3 sequence is CASSLGRVGRSDTQYF. In DNA, the CDR3 is TGTGCCAGCAGCTTAGGCCGTGTGGGGAGGTCAGATACGCAGTATTTT.